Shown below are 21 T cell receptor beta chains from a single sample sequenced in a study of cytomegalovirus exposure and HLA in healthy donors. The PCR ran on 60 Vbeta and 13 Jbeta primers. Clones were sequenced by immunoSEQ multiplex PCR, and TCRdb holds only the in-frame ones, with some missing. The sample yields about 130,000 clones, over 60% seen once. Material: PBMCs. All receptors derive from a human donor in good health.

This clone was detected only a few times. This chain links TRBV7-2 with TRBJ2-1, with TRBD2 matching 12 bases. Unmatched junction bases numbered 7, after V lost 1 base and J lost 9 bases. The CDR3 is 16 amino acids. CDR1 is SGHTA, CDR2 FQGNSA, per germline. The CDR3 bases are TGTGCCAGCAGCTTAGAGGCTAGCGGGGGGGCAATTGAGCAGTTCTTC. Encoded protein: CASSLEASGGAIEQFF.

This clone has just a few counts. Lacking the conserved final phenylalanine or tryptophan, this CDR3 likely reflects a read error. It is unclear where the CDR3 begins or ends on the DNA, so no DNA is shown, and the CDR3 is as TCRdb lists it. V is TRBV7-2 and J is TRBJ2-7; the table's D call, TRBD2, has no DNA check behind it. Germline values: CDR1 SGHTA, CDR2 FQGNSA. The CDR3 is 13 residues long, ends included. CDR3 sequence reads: CASSLDPSGATVL.

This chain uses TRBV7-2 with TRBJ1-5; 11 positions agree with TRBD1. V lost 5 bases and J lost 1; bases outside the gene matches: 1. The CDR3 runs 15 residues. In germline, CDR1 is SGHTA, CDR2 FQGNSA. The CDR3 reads CASSRDRGSNQPQHF. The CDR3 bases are TGTGCCAGCAGCCGGGACAGGGGGAGCAATCAGCCCCAGCATTTT. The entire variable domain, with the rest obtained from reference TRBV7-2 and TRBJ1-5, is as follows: GAGVSQSPSNKVTEKGKDVELRCDPISGHTALYWYRQSLGQGLEFLIYFQGNSAPDKSGLPSDRFSAERTGGSVSTLTIQRTQQEDSAVYLCASSRDRGSNQPQHFGDGTRLSIL.

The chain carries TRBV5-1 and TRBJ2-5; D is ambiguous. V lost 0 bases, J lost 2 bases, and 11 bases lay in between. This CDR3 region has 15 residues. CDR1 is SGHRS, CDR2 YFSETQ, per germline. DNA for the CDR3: TGCGCCAGCAGCTTGGGACAAGGCTTACAAGAGACCCAGTACTTC. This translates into CASSLGQGLQETQYF.

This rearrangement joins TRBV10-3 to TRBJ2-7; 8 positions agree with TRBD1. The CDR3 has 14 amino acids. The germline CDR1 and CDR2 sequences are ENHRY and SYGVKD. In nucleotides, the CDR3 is TGTGCGACAAGCGTGGCAGGGGGCCCCTACGAGCAGTACTTC. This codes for CATSVAGGPYEQYF.

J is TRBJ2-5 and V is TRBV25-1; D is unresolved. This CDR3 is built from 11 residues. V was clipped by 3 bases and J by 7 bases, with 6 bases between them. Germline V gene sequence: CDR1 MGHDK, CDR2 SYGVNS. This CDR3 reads CASSEARTQYF. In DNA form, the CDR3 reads TGTGCCAGCAGTGAGGCCCGGACCCAGTACTTC.

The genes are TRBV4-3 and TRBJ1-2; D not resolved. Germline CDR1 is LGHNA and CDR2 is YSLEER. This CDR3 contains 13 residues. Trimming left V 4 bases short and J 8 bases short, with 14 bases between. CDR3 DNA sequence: TGCGCCAGCAGCCTCCGCGGCCAGTTGGGCTACACCTTC. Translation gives CASSLRGQLGYTF.

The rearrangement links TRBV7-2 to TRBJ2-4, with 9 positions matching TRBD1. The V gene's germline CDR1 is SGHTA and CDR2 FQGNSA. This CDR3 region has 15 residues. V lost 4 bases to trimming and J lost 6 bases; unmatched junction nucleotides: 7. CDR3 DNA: TGTGCCAGCAGCTCCCGACAGGGGGAGGGAAACATTCAGTACTTC. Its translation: CASSSRQGEGNIQYF.

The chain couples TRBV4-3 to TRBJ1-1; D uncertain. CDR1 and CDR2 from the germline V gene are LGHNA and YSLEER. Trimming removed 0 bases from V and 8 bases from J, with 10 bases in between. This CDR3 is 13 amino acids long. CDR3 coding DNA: TGCGCCAGCAGCCAAGAGGAAGGGAGCGAAGCTTTCTTT. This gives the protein CASSQEEGSEAFF.

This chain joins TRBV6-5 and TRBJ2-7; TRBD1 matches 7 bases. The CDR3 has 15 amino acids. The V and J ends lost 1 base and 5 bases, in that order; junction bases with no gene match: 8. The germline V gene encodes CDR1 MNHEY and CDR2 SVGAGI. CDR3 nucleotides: TGTGCCAGCAGTTACTTACGTCCAGGGGGAAACGAGCAGTACTTC. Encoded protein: CASSYLRPGGNEQYF.

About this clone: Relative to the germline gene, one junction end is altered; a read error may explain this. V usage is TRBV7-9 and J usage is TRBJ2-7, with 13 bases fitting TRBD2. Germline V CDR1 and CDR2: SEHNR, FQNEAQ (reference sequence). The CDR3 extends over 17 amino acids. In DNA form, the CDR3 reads TGTTCCAGCAGCCCACTAGCGGGAGGGTCTAGCTCCTACGAGCAGTACTTC. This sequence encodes CSSSPLAGGSSSYEQYF.

This CDR3 reads CASSPGINGQVNTEAFF. CDR3 bases: TGTGCCAGTAGTCCAGGGATAAATGGACAAGTGAACACTGAAGCTTTCTTT. The chain carries TRBV19 and TRBJ1-1; weak D call: TRBD1 (5 bases). Trimming removed 5 bases from V and 0 bases from J, with 19 bases in between. CDR1 is LNHDA, CDR2 SQIVND, per germline (reference sequence). The CDR3 is 17 residues long.

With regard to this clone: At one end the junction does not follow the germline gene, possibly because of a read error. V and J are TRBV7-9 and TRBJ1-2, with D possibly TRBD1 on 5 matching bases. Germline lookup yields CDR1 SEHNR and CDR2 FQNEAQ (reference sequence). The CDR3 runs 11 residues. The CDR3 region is CSSSSGYSYTF. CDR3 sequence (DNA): TGTTCCAGCAGCTCAGGGTATAGCTACACCTTC.

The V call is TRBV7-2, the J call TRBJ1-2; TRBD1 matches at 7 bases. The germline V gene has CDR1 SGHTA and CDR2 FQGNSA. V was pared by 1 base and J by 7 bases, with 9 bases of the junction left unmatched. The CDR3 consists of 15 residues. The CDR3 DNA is TGTGCCAGCAGCTTAGAGGGGAACAGGGGTCGTGGCTACACCTTC. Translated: CASSLEGNRGRGYTF.

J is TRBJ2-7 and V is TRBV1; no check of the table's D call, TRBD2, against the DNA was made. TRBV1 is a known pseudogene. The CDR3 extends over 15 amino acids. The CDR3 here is CTSSQGLAGEHEQYF. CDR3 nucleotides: TGCACCAGCAGCCAAGGACTAGCGGGAGAACACGAGCAGTACTTC.

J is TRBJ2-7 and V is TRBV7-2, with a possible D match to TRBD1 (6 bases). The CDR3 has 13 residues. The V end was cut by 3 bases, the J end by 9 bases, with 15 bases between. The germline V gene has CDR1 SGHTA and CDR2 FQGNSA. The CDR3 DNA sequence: TGTGCCAGCAGCTTCCAACAGGGTGGATCGCAGTACTTC. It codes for CASSFQQGGSQYF.

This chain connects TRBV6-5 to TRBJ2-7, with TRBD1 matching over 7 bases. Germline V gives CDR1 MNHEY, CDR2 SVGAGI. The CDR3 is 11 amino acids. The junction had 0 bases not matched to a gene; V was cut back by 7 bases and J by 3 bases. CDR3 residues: CASTGGYEQYF. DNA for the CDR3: TGTGCCAGCACAGGGGGCTACGAGCAGTACTTC.

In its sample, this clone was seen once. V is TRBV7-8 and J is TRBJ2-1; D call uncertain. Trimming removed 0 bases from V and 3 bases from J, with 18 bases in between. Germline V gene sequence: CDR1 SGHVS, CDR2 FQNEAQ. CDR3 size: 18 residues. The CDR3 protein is CASSLAPVGGLIYNEQFF. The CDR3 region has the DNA TGTGCCAGCAGCTTAGCCCCGGTCGGCGGATTGATCTACAATGAGCAGTTCTTC.

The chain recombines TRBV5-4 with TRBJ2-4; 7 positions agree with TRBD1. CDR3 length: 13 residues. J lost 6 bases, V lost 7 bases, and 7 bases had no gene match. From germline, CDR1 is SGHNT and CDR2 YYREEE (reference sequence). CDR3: CASGDSGGNIQYF. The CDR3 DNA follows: TGTGCCAGCGGTGATTCAGGGGGAAACATTCAGTACTTC.

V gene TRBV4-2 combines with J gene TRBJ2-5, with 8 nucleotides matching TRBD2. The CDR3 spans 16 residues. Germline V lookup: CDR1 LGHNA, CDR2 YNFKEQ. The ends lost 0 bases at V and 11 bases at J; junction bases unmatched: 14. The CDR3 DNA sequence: TGTGCCAGCAGCCAAGATTTAAGGGGGACTAGAGGAGGGCAGTACTTC. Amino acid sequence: CASSQDLRGTRGGQYF.

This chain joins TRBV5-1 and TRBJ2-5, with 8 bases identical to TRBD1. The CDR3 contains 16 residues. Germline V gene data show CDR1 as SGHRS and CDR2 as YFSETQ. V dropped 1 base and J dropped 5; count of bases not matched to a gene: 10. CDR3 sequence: CASSLSPRGLEETQYF. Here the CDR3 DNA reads TGCGCCAGCAGCTTGAGCCCCAGGGGGCTGGAGGAGACCCAGTACTTC.